A selection of T cell receptor beta chains follows, all from one sample in a study of blood T cell repertoires in COVID-19. Libraries were prepared by immunoSEQ multiplex PCR; TCRdb keeps only in-frame clonotypes and omits some of them. The sample carries some 150,000 clones, 65% to 90% recorded once. Sequenced: peripheral blood. These receptors all come from a man aged 70 or older with acute or convalescent COVID-19. Both conserved end residues are part of each CDR3. The order of the fields is D gene, clone size, V gene, J gene, CDR3 DNA, CDR3 protein. The D gene is left open where the match is weak. Expanded clones get a size class; other rows say once, few or many, or leave the size out.

>TRBD2|-|TRBV27|TRBJ2-1
TGTGCCAGCAGTCCTACAGGCGGGAGTTTACAATACGGTGAGCAGTTCTTC
CASSPTGGSLQYGEQFF
>TRBD1|-|TRBV19|TRBJ2-3
TGTGCCAGTAGTATACAGGGCAGGGGGCGCACTGATACGCAGTATTTT
CASSIQGRGRTDTQYF
>-|-|TRBV9|TRBJ2-7
TGTGCCAGCAGCGTCAGGAGCAATGGGAGGGAGCAGTACTTC
CASSVRSNGREQYF
>-|-|TRBV7-7|TRBJ2-1
TGTGCTAGCAGCTTAGACTCGAACTCCTACAATGAGCAGTTCTTC
CASSLDSNSYNEQFF
>-|-|TRBV7-2|TRBJ2-2
TGTGCCAGCAGCTCCGGACAGCTAGACACCGGGGAGCTGTTTTTT
CASSSGQLDTGELFF
>TRBD1|-|TRBV20-1|TRBJ1-5
TGCAGTGCTCAGGGGGATCAGCCCCAGCATTTT
CSAQGDQPQHF
>-|-|TRBV29-1|TRBJ2-3
TGCAGCGTTGAACGTCCAGAGGCAGATACGCAGTATTTT
CSVERPEADTQYF
>-|-|TRBV29-1|TRBJ1-1
TGCAGCGTTGGAGTACTCTCGAGTACTGAAGCTTTCTTT
CSVGVLSSTEAFF
>TRBD1|once|TRBV7-3|TRBJ1-1
TGTGCCAGCAGCTCGGGACAGCCAAACACTGAAGCTTTCTTT
CASSSGQPNTEAFF
>-|-|TRBV7-3|TRBJ2-1
TGTGCCAGCAGCATCCGTATCTACAATGAGCAGTTCTTC
CASSIRIYNEQFF
>-|few|TRBV15|TRBJ1-5
TGTGCCACCAGCAGGGAGGGAGGTAATAGCAATCAGCCCCAGCATTTT
CATSREGGNSNQPQHF
>-|-|TRBV6-5|TRBJ1-5
TGTGCCAGCAGTAAGCAGGGTTACAATCAGCCCCAGCATTTT
CASSKQGYNQPQHF
>-|-|TRBV23-1|TRBJ2-2
TGCGCCAGCAGTCACCGCGGTGAGACCGGGGAGCTGTTTTTT
CASSHRGETGELFF
>TRBD1|-|TRBV28|TRBJ1-1
TGTGCCAGCAGCCCCGGGACAGGGGGATTAAACACTGAAGCTTTCTTT
CASSPGTGGLNTEAFF
>TRBD1|once|TRBV24-1|TRBJ2-5
TGTGCCACCAGTGATTCGCCGGACAGGGTACGGGAGACCCAGTACTTC
CATSDSPDRVRETQYF